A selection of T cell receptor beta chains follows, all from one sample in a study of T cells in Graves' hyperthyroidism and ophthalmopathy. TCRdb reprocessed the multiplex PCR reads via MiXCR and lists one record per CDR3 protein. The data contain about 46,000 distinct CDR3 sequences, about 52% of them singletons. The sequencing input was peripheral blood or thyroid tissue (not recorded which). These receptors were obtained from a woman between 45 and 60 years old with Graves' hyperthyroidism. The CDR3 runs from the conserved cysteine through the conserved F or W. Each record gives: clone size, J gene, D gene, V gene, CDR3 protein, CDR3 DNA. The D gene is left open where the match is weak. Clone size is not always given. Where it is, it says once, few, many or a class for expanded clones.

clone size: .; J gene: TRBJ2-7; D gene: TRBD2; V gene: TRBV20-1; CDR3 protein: CSAIAGTSEPSYEQYF; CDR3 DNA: TGCAGTGCTATTGCCGGGACTAGCGAGCCCTCCTACGAGCAGTACTTC
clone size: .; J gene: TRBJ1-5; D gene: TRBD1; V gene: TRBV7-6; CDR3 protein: CASSFPPGQGVGQPQHF; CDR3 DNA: TGTGCCAGCAGCTTTCCCCCGGGACAGGGGGTAGGTCAGCCCCAGCATTTT
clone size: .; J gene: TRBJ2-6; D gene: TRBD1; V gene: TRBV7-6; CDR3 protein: CASSSPSGQGSGANVLTF; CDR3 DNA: TGTGCCAGCAGCTCTCCCTCGGGACAGGGCTCTGGTGCCAACGTCCTGACTTTC
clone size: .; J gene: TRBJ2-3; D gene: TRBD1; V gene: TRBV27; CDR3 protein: CASRLTGGADTQYF; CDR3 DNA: TGTGCCAGCAGACTGACAGGGGGCGCAGATACGCAGTATTTT
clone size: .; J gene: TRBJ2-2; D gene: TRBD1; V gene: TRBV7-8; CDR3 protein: CASSTGQGRTGELFF; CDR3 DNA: TGTGCCAGCAGCACTGGACAGGGAAGGACCGGGGAGCTGTTTTTT
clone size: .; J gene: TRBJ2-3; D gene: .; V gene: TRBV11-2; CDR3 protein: CASSLVGYRATDTQYF; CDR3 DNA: TGTGCCAGCAGCTTAGTTGGCTACCGTGCCACAGATACGCAGTATTTT
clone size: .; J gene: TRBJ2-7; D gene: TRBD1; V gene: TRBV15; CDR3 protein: CATSREIGTGLHEQYF; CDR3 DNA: TGTGCCACCAGCAGGGAGATCGGGACAGGGCTCCACGAGCAGTACTTC
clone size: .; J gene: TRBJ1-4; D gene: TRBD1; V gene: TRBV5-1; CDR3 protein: CASSLGQGNEKLFF; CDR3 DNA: TGCGCCAGCAGCCTCGGACAGGGTAATGAAAAACTGTTTTTT
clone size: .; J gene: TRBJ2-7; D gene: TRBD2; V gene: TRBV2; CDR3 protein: CASAPSGREDLYEQYF; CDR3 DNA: TGTGCCAGCGCGCCTAGCGGGAGGGAGGACCTCTACGAGCAGTACTTC
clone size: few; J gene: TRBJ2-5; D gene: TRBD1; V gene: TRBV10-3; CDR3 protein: CATGQGIETQYF; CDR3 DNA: TGTGCCACAGGACAGGGAATAGAGACCCAGTACTTC
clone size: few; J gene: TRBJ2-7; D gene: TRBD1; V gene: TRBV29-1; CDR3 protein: CSAHRQGSHEQYF; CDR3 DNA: TGCAGCGCACACAGACAGGGATCCCACGAGCAGTACTTC
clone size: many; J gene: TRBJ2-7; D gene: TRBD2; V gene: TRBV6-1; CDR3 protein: CASRPPSGRASEQYF; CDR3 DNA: TGTGCCAGCAGGCCTCCTAGCGGGAGGGCCTCCGAGCAGTACTTC
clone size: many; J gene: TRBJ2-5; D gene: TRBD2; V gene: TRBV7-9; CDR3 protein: CASSSGLAGQGETQYF; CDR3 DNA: TGTGCCAGCAGCTCGGGACTAGCGGGACAGGGGGAGACCCAGTACTTC
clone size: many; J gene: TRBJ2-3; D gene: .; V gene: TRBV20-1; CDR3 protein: CSARDRLRGSTDTQYF; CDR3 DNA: TGCAGTGCTAGAGATAGGCTAAGGGGTAGCACAGATACGCAGTATTTT
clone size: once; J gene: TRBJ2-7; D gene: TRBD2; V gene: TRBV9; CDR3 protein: CASSEPGLAGGEQYF; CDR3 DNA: TGTGCCAGCAGCGAACCGGGACTAGCGGGGGGCGAGCAGTACTTC
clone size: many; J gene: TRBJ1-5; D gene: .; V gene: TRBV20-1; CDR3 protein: CSAVPGRTNQPQHF; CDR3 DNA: TGCAGTGCTGTTCCGGGACGGACTAATCAGCCCCAGCATTTT
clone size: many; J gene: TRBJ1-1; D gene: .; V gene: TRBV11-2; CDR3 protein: CASSLGGEPLEAFF; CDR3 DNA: TGTGCCAGCAGCTTAGGGGGAGAGCCGCTTGAAGCTTTCTTT
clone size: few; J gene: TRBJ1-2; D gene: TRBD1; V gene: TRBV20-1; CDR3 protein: CSAPMRGTANYGYTF; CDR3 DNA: TGCAGTGCTCCCATGCGGGGGACAGCTAACTATGGCTACACCTTC
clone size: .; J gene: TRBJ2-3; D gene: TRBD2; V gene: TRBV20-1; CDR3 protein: CSARPGLAGGTDTQYF; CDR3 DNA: TGCAGTGCCCGCCCGGGACTAGCGGGAGGCACAGATACGCAGTATTTT
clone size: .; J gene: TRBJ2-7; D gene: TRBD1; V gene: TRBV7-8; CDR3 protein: CASSIGQAYF; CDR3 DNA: TGTGCCAGCAGCATCGGACAGGCGTACTTC
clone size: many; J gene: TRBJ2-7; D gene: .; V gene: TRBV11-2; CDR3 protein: CASSPRTGRSLGYEQYF; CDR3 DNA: TGTGCCAGCAGCCCTCGTACGGGACGGTCTCTCGGGTACGAGCAGTACTTC
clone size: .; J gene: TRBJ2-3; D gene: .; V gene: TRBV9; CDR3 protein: CASSGSSTDAQYF; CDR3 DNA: TGTGCCAGCAGCGGCTCTAGCACAGATGCGCAGTATTTT
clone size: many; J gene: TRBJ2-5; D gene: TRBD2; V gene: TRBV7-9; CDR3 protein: CASSHLGLAMETQYF; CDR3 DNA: TGTGCCAGCAGCCACCTCGGACTAGCAATGGAGACCCAGTACTTC
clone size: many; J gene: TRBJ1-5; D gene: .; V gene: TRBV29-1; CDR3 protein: CSAAENNNQPQHF; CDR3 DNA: TGCAGCGCTGCAGAAAACAACAATCAGCCCCAGCATTTT
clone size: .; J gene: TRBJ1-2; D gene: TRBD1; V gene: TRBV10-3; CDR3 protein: CAISEGSGGDYGYTF; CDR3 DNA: TGTGCCATCAGTGAGGGGTCAGGGGGCGACTATGGCTACACCTTC
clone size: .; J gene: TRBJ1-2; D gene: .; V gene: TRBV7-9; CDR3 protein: CASSPGGLGHYGYTF; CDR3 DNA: TGTGCCAGCAGCCCTGGCGGTTTGGGTCACTATGGCTACACCTTC
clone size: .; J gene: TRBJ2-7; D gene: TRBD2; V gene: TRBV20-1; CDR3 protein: CSAQGLAGYEQYF; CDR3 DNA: TGCAGTGCCCAGGGACTAGCAGGTTACGAGCAGTACTTC
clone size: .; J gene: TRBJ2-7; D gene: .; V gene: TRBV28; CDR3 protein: CASSPGTGIYEQYF; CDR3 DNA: TGTGCCAGCAGCCCTGGGACGGGTATCTACGAGCAGTACTTC
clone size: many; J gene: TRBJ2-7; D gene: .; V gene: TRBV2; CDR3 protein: CASRDGSYEQYF; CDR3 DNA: TGTGCCAGCCGGGACGGTTCCTACGAGCAGTACTTC
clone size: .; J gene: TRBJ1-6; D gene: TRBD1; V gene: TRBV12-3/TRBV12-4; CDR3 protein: CASGTGANSPLHF; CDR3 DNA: TGTGCCAGCGGGACAGGGGCTAATTCACCCCTCCACTTT
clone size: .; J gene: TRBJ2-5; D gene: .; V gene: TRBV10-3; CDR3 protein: CAISESSSGTQYF; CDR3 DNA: TGTGCCATCAGTGAATCGTCTTCCGGGACCCAGTACTTC
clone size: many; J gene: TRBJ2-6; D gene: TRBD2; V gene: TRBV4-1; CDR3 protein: CASSPGLAGSSGANVLTF; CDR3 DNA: TGCGCCAGCAGCCCCGGACTAGCGGGAAGCTCTGGGGCCAACGTCCTGACTTTC
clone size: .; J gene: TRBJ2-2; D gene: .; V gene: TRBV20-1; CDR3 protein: CSAPTRQVPGELFF; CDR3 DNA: TGCAGTGCTCCTACTAGACAGGTTCCCGGGGAGCTGTTTTTT
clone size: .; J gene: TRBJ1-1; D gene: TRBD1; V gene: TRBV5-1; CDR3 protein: CASSLRPGTGAFF; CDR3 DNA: TGCGCCAGCAGCTTGCGTCCCGGGACAGGGGCTTTCTTT
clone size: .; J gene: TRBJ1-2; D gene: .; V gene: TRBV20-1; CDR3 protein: CSARGDTYGYTF; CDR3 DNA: TGCAGTGCTAGAGGGGACACCTATGGCTACACCTTC
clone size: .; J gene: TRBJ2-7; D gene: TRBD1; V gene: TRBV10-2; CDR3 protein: CASSYGQGGYEQYF; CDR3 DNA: TGCGCCAGCAGTTACGGACAGGGGGGCTACGAGCAGTACTTC
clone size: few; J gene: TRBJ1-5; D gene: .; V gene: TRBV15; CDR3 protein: CATSQDISNQPQHF; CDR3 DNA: TGTGCCACCAGCCAGGACATTAGCAATCAGCCCCAGCATTTT
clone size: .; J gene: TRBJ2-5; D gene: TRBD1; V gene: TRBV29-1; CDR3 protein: CSVPGTGGGETQYF; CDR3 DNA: TGCAGCGTCCCCGGGACAGGGGGCGGAGAGACCCAGTACTTC
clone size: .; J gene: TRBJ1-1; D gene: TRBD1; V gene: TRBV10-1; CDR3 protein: CASPGQGGTEAFF; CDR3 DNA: TGCGCCAGTCCGGGACAGGGGGGGACTGAAGCTTTCTTT
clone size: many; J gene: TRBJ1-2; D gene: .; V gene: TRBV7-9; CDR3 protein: CASSPPSRISNYGYTF; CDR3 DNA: TGTGCCAGCTCACCCCCTTCCCGGATCTCTAACTATGGCTACACCTTC
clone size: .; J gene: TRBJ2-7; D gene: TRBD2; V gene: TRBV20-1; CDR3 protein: CSAPGLAGDSSIEQYF; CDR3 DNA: TGCAGTGCACCAGGACTAGCGGGAGATAGTAGTATCGAGCAGTACTTC
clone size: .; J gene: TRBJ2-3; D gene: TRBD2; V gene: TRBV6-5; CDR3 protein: CASSDSSGRATDTQYF; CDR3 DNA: TGTGCCAGCAGTGACTCTAGCGGGAGGGCCACAGATACGCAGTATTTT
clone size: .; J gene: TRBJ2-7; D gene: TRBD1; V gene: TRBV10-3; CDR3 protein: CAVSRGTGTYEQYF; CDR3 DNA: TGTGCCGTCTCGCGGGGGACAGGGACGTACGAGCAGTACTTC
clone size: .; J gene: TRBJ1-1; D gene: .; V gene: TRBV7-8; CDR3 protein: CASSLLATEAFF; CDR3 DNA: TGTGCCAGCAGCTTACTAGCCACTGAAGCTTTCTTT
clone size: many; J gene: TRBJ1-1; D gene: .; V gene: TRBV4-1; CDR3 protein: CASSQAGVATEAFF; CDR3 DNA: TGCGCCAGCAGCCAAGCAGGGGTAGCTACTGAAGCTTTCTTT
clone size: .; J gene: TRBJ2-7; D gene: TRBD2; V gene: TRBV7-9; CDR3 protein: CASRTSGRWPREQYF; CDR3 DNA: TGTGCCAGCAGGACTAGCGGCCGGTGGCCGCGCGAGCAGTACTTC